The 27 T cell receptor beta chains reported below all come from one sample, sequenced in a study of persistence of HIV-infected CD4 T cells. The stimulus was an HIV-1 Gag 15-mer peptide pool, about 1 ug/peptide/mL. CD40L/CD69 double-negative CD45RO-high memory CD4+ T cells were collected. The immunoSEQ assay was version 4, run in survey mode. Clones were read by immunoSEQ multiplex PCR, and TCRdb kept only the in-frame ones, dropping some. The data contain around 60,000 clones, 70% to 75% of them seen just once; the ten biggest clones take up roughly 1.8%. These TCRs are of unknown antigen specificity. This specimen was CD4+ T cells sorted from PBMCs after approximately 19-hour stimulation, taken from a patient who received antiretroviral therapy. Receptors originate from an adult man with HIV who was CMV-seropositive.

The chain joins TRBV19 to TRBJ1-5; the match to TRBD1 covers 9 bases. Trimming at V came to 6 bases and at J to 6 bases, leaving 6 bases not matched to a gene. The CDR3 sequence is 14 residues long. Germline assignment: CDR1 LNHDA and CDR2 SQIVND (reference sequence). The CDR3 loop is CASRGTGQGQPQHF. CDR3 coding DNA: TGTGCCAGTAGGGGGACAGGGCAGGGTCAGCCCCAGCATTTT.

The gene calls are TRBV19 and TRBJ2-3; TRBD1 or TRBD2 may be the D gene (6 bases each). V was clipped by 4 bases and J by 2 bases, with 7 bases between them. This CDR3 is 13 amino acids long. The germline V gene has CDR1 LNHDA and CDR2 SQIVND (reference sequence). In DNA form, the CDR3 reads TGTGCCAGTAGTAGGGGGGCCACAGATACGCAGTATTTT. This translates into CASSRGATDTQYF.

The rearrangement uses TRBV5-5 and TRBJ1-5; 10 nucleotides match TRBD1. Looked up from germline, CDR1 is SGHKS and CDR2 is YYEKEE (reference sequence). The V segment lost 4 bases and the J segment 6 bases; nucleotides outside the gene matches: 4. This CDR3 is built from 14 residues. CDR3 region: CASSHGQGGQPQHF. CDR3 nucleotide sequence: TGTGCCAGCAGCCATGGACAGGGGGGTCAGCCCCAGCATTTT.

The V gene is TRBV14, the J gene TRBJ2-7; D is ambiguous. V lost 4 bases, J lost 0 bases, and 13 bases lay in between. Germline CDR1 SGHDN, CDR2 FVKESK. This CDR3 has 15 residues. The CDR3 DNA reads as TGTGCCAGCAGCCGCAATACAGTACCCTCCTACGAGCAGTACTTC. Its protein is CASSRNTVPSYEQYF.

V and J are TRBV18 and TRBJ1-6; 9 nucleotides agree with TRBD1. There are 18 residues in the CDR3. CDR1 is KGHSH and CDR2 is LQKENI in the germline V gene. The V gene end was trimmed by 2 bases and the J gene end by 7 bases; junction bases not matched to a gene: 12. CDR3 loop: CASSPFRAPGTGNSPLHF. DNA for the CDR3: TGTGCCAGCTCACCATTCAGGGCACCCGGGACAGGGAATTCACCCCTCCACTTT. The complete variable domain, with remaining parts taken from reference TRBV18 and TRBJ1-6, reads NAGVMQNPRHLVRRRGQEARLRCSPMKGHSHVYWYRQLPEEGLKFMVYLQKENIIDESGMPKERFSAEFPKEGPSILRIQQVVRGDSAAYFCASSPFRAPGTGNSPLHFGNGTRLTVT.

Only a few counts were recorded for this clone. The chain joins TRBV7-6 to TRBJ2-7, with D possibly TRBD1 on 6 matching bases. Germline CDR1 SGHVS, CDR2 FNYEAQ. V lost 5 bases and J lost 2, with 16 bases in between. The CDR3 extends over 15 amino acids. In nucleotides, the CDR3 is TGTGCCAGCAGCCCGTTACAGGGTCCTCCCTACGAGCAGTACTTC. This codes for CASSPLQGPPYEQYF.

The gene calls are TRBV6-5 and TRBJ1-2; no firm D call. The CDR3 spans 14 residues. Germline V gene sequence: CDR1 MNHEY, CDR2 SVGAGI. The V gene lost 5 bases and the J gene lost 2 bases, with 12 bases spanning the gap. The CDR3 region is CASSRDSLNYGYTF. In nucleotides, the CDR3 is TGTGCCAGCAGTCGGGATTCCCTCAACTATGGCTACACCTTC.

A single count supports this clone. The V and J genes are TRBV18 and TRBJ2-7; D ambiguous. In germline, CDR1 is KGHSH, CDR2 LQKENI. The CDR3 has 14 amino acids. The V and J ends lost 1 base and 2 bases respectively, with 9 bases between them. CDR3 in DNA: TGTGCCAGCTCACCACGACACTTGCCCTACGAGCAGTACTTC. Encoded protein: CASSPRHLPYEQYF.

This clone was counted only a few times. The CDR3 DNA reads as TGTGCCAGCAGCGTAGAGGGAGGGGCCACCCTCCACTTT. It is translated as CASSVEGGATLHF. V usage is TRBV9 and J usage is TRBJ1-6; D is perhaps TRBD1 (5 bases). Germline CDR1 is SGDLS and CDR2 is YYNGEE. V was trimmed by 0 bases and J by 14 bases, leaving 12 bases between them. This CDR3 region has 13 residues.

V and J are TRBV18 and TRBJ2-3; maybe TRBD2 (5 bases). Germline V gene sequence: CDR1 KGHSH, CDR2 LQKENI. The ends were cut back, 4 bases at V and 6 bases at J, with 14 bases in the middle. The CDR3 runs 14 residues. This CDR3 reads CASSLQGLADTQYF. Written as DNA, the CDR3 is TGTGCCAGCTCACTGCAAGGTTTAGCGGATACGCAGTATTTT.

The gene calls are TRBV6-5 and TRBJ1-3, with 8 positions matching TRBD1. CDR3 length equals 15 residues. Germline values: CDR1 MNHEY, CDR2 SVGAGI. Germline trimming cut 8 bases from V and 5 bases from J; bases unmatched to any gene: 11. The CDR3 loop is CASLGTGGKRNTIYF. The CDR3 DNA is TGTGCCAGCCTAGGTACAGGGGGGAAAAGAAACACCATATATTTT.

CDR3 protein: CASSEGWGGEQYF. For the CDR3, the DNA is TGTGCCAGCAGTGAAGGTTGGGGCGGCGAGCAGTACTTC. The chain has TRBV6-1 and TRBJ2-7, with a weak D call TRBD1 (5 bases). Trimming cost V 1 base and J 6 bases, with 10 bases left between them. The CDR3 totals 13 residues. Germline V gene lookup returns CDR1 MNHNS and CDR2 SASEGT.

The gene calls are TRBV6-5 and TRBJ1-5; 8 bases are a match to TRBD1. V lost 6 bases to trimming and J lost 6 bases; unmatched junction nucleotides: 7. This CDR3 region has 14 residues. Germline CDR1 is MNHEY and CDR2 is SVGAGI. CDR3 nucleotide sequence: TGTGCCAGCAGCGGGACAGGTAAAGGTCAGCCCCAGCATTTT. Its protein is CASSGTGKGQPQHF.

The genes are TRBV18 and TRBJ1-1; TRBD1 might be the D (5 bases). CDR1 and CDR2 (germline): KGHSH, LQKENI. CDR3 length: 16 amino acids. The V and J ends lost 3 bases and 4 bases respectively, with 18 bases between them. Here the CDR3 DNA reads TGTGCCAGCTCACCGCGAGGGGACCCTACCTCCACTGAAGCTTTCTTT. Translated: CASSPRGDPTSTEAFF.

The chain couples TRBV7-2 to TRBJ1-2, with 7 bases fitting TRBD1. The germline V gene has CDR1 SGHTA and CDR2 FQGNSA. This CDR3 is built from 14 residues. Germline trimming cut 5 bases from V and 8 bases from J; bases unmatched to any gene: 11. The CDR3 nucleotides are TGTGCCAGCAGCCGTCGACAGGGAATGGGCGGCTACACCTTC. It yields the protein CASSRRQGMGGYTF.

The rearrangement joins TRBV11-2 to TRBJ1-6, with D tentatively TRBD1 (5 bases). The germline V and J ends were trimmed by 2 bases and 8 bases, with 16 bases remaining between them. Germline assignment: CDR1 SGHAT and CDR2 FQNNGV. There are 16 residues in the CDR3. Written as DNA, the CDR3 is TGTGCCAGCAGCTTATTGGGGGGATTTAGGGATTCACCCCTCCACTTT. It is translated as CASSLLGGFRDSPLHF.

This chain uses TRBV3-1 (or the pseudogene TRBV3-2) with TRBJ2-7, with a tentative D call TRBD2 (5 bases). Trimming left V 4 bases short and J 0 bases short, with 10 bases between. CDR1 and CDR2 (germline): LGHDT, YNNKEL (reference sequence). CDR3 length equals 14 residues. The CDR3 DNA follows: TGTGCCAGCAGCCCTAGCTTCACCTCCTACGAGCAGTACTTC. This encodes CASSPSFTSYEQYF.

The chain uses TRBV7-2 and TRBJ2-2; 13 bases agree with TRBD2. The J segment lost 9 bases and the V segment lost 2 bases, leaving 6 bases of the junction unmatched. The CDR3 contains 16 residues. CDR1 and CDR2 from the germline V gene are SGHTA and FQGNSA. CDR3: CASSLRTSGGARELFF. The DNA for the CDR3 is TGTGCCAGCAGCTTACGCACTAGCGGGGGGGCCAGGGAGCTGTTTTTT.

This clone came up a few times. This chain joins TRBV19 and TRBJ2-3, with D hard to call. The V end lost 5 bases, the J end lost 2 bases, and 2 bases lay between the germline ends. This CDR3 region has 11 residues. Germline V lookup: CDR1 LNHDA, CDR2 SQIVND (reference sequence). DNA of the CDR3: TGTGCCAGTAGTGTCACAGATACGCAGTATTTT. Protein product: CASSVTDTQYF.

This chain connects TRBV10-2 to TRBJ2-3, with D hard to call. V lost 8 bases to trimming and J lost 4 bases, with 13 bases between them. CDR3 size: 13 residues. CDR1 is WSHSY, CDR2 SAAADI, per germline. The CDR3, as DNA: TGCGCCAGCGGACCTTTGCTGGCAGATACGCAGTATTTT. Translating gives CASGPLLADTQYF.

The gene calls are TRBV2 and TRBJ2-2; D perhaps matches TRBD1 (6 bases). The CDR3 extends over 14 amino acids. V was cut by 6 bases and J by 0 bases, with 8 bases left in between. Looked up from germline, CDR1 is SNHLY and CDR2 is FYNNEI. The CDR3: CASRAGANTGELFF. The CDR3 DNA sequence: TGTGCCAGCAGGGCAGGGGCGAACACCGGGGAGCTGTTTTTT.

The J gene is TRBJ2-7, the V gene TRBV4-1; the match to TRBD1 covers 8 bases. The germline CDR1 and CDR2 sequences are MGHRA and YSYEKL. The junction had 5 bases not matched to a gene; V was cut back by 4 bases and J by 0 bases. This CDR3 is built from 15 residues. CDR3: CASSLGTGVSYEQYF. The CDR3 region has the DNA TGCGCCAGCAGCCTCGGGACAGGCGTCTCCTACGAGCAGTACTTC.

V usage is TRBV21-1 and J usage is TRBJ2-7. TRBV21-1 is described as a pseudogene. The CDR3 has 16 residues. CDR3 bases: TGTGCCAGCAGCAAAGGCGACCTCCCGAGCTCCTACGAGCAGTACTTC. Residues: CASSKGDLPSSYEQYF.

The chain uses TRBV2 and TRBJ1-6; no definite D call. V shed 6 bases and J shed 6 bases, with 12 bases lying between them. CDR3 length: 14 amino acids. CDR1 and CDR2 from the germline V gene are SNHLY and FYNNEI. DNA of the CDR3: TGTGCCAGCAGGGTGTCCGTTCCTAATTCACCCCTCCACTTT. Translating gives CASRVSVPNSPLHF. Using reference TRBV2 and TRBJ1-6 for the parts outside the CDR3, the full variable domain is EPEVTQTPSHQVTQMGQEVILRCVPISNHLYFYWYRQILGQKVEFLVSFYNNEISEKSEIFDDQFSVERPDGSNFTLKIRSTKLEDSAMYFCASRVSVPNSPLHFGNGTRLTVT.

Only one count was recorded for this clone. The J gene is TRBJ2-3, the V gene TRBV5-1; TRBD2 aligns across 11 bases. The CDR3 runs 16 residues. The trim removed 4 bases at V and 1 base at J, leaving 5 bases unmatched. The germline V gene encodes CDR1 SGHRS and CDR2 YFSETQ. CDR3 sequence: CASSVGTSGRTDTQYF. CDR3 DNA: TGCGCCAGCAGCGTGGGGACTAGCGGACGCACAGATACGCAGTATTTT.

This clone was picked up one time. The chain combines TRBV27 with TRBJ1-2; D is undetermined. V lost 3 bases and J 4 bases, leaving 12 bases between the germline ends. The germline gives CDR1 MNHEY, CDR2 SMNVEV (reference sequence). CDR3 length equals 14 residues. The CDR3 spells CASSFSEGAYGYTF. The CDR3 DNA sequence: TGTGCCAGCAGTTTTTCGGAGGGAGCCTATGGCTACACCTTC.

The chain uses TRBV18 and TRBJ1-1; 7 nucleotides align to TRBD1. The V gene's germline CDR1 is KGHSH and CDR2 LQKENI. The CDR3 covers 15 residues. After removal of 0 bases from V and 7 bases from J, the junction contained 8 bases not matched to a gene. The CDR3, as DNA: TGTGCCAGCTCACCACCGTCGGGACAGAGTATTGAAGCTTTCTTT. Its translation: CASSPPSGQSIEAFF.